This paragraph covers one T cell receptor (beta chain) sequence. The antigen is unknown. This record belongs to a study of CD8+CD57+ T cells in acquired aplastic anemia. Study results and caveats: With respect to CD8+ Simpson's diversity, patients and controls did not differ significantly. The same twenty-nine CD8+ CDR3 sequences occurred in patients and in controls.

Patients included in sequencing had previously demonstrated CD8+CD57+ cell expansion by flow cytometry. Patients had received no therapy at the time of blood sampling. Profiling that covered TCR beta VDJ and CDR3 relied on genomic DNA as its template. A single record per CDR3 protein comes from TCRdb applying MiXCR to the reads. The table lists about 160,000 distinct CDR3 sequences, 71% of them singletons. The origin of this receptor is a human donor with aplastic anemia. The source material was sorted CD4+, CD8+, or CD8+CD57+ T cells (not recorded which) from PBMCs.

CDR3: CSANAQENTEAFF. In DNA, the CDR3 is TGCAGTGCTAATGCCCAGGAGAACACTGAAGCTTTCTTT. The chain carries TRBV20-1 and TRBJ1-1; D unresolved. This CDR3 region has 13 residues. From germline, CDR1 is DFQATT and CDR2 SNEGSKA (reference sequence). The V end lost 4 bases, the J end lost 1 base, and 10 bases lay between the germline ends.